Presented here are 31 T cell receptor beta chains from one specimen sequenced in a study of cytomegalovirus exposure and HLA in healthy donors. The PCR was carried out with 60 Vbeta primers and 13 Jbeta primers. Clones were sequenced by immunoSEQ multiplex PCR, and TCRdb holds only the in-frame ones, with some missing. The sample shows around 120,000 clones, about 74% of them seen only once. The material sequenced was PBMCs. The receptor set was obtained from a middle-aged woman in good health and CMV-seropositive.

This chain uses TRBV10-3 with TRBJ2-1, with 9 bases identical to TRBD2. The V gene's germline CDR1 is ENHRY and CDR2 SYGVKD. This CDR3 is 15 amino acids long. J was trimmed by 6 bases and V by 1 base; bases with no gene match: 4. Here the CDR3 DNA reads TGTGCCATCAGTGAGTATGAGACTAGCGGCAATGAGCAGTTCTTC. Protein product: CAISEYETSGNEQFF.

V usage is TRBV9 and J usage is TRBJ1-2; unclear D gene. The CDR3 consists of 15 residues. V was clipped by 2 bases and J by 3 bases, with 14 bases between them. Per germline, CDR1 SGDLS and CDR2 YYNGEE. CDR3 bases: TGTGCCAGCAGCGTCACTCGGGAAGGGCACTATGGCTACACCTTC. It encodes CASSVTREGHYGYTF.

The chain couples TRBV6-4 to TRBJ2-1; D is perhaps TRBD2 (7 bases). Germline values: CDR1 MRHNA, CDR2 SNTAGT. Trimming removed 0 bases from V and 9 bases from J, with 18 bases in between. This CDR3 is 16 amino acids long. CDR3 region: CASSDSTAGAPGEQFF. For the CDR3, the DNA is TGTGCCAGCAGTGACTCTACTGCGGGGGCCCCCGGTGAGCAGTTCTTC.

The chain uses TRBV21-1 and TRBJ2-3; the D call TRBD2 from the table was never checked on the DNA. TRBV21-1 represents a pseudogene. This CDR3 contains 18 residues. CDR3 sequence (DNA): TGTGCCAGCAGCAAAGAACTAGCGGGAGTACGAGGGTCAGATACGCAGTATTTT. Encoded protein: CASSKELAGVRGSDTQYF.

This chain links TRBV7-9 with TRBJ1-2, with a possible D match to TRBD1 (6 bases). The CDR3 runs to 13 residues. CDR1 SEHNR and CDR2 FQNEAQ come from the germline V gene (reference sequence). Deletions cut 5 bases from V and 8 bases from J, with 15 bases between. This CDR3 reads CASSQIQGRGYTF. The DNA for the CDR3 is TGTGCCAGCAGCCAAATACAGGGCAGAGGCTACACCTTC.

The CDR3 DNA is TGCGCCAGCAGCTCCGGGACAGCCACTAGCACAGATACGCAGTATTTT. Amino acid sequence: CASSSGTATSTDTQYF. The chain joins TRBV5-1 to TRBJ2-3; 7 bases match TRBD1. V dropped 3 bases and J dropped 0; count of bases not matched to a gene: 7. CDR3 length: 16 residues. CDR1 is SGHRS, CDR2 YFSETQ, per germline.

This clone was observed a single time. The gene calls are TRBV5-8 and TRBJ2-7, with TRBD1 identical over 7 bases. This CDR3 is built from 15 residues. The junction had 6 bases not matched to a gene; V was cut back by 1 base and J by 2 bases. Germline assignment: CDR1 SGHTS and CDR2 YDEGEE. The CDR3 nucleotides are TGTGCCAGCAGCTTGTTTCGGGACAGTACCTACGAGCAGTACTTC. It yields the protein CASSLFRDSTYEQYF. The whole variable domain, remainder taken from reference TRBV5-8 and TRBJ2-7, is EAGVTQSPTHLIKTRGQQATLRCSPISGHTSVYWYQQALGLGLQFLLWYDEGEERNRGNFPPRFSGRQFPNYSSELNVNALELEDSALYLCASSLFRDSTYEQYFGPGTRLTVT.

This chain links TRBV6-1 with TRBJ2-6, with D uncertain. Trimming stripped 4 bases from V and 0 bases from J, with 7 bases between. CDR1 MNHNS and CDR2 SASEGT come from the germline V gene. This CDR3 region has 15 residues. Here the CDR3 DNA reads TGTGCCAGCAGTGGCGGCTTCTCTGGGGCCAACGTCCTGACTTTC. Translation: CASSGGFSGANVLTF.

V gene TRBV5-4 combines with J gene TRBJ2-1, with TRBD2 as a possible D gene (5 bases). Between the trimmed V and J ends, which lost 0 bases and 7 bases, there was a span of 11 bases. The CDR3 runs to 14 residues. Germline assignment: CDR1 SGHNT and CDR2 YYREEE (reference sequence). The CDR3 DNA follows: TGTGCCAGCAGCTTGGATAAGCGGAGTAATGAGCAGTTCTTC. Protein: CASSLDKRSNEQFF.

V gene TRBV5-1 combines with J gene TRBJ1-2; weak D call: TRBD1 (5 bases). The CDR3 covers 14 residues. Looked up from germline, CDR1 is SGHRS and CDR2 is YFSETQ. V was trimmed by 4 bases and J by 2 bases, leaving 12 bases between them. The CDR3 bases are TGCGCCAGCAGCGTGGTGGGGGGGAACTATGGCTACACCTTC. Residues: CASSVVGGNYGYTF.

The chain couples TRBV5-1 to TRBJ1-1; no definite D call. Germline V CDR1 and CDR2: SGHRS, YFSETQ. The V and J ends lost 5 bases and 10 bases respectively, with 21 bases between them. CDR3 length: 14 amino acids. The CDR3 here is CASRVEASPSGAFF. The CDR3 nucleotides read TGCGCCAGCAGAGTGGAGGCCAGTCCCTCTGGAGCTTTCTTT.

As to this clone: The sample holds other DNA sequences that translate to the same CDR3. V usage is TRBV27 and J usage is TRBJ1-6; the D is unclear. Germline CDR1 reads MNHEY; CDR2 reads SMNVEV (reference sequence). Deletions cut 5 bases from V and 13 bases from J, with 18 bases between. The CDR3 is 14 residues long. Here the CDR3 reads CASSPRSVASPLHF. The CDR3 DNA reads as TGTGCCAGCAGTCCCCGCTCTGTGGCCTCCCCCCTCCACTTT.

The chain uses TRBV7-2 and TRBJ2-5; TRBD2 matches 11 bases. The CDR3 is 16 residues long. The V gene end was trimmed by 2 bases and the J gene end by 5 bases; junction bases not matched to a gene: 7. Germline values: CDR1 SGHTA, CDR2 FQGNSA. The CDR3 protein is CASSLFIAGGRETQYF. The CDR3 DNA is TGTGCCAGCAGCTTATTCATAGCGGGGGGGCGTGAGACCCAGTACTTC.

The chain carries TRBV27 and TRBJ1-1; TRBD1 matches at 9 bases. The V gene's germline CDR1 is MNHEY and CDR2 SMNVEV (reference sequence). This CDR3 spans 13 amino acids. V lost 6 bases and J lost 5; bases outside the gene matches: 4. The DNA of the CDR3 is TGTGCCAGCAGACCCGACAGGGGGACTGAAGCTTTCTTT. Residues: CASRPDRGTEAFF.

The CDR3 loop reads CASSLDGAGGNIQYF. The CDR3 DNA reads as TGTGCCAGCAGCTTGGACGGGGCCGGGGGAAACATTCAGTACTTC. This rearrangement joins TRBV5-4 to TRBJ2-4; D is perhaps TRBD2 (6 bases). CDR1 is SGHNT, CDR2 YYREEE, per germline (reference sequence). V lost 0 bases and J lost 6, with 13 bases in between. The CDR3 is made up of 15 amino acids.

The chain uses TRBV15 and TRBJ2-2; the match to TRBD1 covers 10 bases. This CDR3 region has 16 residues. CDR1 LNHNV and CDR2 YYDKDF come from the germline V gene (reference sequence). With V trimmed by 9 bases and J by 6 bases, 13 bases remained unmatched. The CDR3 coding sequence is TGTGCCACATCTCACCCCGACAGGGGGCTGGCCGGGGAGCTGTTTTTT. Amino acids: CATSHPDRGLAGELFF.

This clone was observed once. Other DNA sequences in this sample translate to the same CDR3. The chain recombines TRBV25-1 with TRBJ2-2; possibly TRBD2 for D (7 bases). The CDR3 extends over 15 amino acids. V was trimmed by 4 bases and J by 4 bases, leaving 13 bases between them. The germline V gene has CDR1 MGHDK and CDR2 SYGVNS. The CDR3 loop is CASSVGGRGTGELFF. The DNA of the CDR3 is TGTGCCAGCAGTGTAGGGGGGAGGGGCACCGGGGAGCTGTTTTTT.

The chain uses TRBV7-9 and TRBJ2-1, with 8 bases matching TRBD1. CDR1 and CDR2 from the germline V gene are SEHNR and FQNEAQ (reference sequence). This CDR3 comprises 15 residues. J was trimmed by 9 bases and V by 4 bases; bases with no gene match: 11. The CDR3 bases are TGTGCCAGCAGCTCGGACAGGGTATGGGCAGGTGAGCAGTTCTTC. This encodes CASSSDRVWAGEQFF.

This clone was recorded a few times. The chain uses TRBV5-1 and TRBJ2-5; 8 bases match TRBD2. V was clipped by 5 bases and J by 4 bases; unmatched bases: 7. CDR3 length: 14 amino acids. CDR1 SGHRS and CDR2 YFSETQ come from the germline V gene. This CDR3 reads CASRFRGGRETQYF. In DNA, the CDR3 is TGCGCCAGCAGGTTTCGGGGGGGCCGAGAGACCCAGTACTTC.

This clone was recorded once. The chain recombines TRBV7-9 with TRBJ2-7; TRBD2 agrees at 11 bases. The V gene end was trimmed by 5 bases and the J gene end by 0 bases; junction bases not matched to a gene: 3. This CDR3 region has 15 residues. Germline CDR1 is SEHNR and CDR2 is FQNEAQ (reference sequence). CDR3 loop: CASSPGLADSYEQYF. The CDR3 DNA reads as TGTGCCAGCAGCCCGGGACTAGCGGACTCCTACGAGCAGTACTTC.

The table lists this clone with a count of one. CDR3 loop: CASSRGTSGYNEQFF. CDR3 coding DNA: TGTGCCAGCAGCCGCGGGACTAGCGGCTACAATGAGCAGTTCTTC. The chain joins TRBV7-2 to TRBJ2-1; 11 nucleotides line up with TRBD2. After removal of 5 bases from V and 3 bases from J, the junction contained 3 bases not matched to a gene. The CDR3 loop spans 15 amino acids. Germline V gene lookup returns CDR1 SGHTA and CDR2 FQGNSA. Filled out from reference TRBV7-2 and TRBJ2-1, the complete variable domain reads GAGVSQSPSNKVTEKGKDVELRCDPISGHTALYWYRQSLGQGLEFLIYFQGNSAPDKSGLPSDRFSAERTGGSVSTLTIQRTQQEDSAVYLCASSRGTSGYNEQFFGPGTRLTVL.

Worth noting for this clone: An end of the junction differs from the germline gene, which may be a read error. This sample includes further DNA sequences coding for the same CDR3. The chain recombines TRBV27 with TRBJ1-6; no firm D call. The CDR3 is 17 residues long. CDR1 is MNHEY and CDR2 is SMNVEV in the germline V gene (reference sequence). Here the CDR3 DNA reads TGTGCCAGCAGTCCCCGGACTCCGAGCTCCTATAATTCCCCCCTCCACTTT. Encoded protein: CASSPRTPSSYNSPLHF.

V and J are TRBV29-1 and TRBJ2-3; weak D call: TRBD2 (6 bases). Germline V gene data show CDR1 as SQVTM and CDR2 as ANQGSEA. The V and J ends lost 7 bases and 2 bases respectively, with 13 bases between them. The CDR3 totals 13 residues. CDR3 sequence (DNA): TGCAGCGCCCCGGCGGGACCCACAGATACGCAGTATTTT. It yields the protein CSAPAGPTDTQYF.

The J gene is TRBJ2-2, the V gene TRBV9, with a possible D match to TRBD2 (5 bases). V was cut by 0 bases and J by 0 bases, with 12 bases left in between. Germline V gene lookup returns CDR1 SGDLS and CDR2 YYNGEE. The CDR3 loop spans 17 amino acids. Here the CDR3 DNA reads TGTGCCAGCAGCGTAGCCGGAGGAAGGGCGAACACCGGGGAGCTGTTTTTT. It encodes CASSVAGGRANTGELFF.

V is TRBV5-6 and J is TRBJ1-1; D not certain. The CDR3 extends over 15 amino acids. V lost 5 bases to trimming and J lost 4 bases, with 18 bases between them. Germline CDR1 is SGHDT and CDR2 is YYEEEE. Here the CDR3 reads CASSFRALGGTEAFF. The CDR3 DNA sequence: TGTGCCAGCAGTTTTCGGGCGCTCGGAGGCACTGAAGCTTTCTTT.

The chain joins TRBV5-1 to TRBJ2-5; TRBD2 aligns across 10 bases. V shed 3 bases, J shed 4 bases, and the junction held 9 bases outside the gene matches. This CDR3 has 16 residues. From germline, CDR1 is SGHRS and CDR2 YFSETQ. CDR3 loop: CASSSQRGGSLETQYF. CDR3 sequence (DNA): TGCGCCAGCAGCTCCCAGCGGGGGGGCTCCCTAGAGACCCAGTACTTC.

The CDR3 region is CATHPDRGASPLHF. The CDR3 DNA is TGTGCCACCCACCCGGACAGGGGTGCTTCACCCCTCCACTTT. The chain recombines TRBV6-5 with TRBJ1-6; 9 nucleotides align to TRBD1. Per the germline V gene, CDR1 is MNHEY and CDR2 is SVGAGI. J gave up 9 bases and V 10 bases, and 10 bases lay outside the gene matches. This CDR3 region has 14 residues.

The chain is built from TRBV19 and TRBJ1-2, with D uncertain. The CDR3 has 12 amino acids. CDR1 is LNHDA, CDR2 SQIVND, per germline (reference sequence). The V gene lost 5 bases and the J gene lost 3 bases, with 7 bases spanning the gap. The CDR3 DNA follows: TGTGCCAGTAGTCCCGACTACTATGGCTACACCTTC. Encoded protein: CASSPDYYGYTF.

The CDR3 sequence is CASSRGGTTEAFF. In DNA form, the CDR3 reads TGTGCCAGTTCTCGGGGGGGGACCACTGAAGCTTTCTTT. The genes are TRBV19 and TRBJ1-1; a possible D gene is TRBD1 (5 bases). Germline loops: CDR1 LNHDA, CDR2 SQIVND (reference sequence). V was shortened by 8 bases and J by 4 bases, with 14 bases between the two germline ends. The CDR3 runs 13 residues. Filled out from reference TRBV19 and TRBJ1-1, the complete variable domain reads DGGITQSPKYLFRKEGQNVTLSCEQNLNHDAMYWYRQDPGQGLRLIYYSQIVNDFQKGDIAEGYSVSREKKESFPLTVTSAQKNPTAFYLCASSRGGTTEAFFGQGTRLTVV.

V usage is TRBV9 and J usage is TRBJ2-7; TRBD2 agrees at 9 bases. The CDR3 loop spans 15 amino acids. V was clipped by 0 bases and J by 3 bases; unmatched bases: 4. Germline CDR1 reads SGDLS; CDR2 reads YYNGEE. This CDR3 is CASSVGTSDYYEQYF. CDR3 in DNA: TGTGCCAGCAGCGTAGGGACTAGCGACTACTACGAGCAGTACTTC.

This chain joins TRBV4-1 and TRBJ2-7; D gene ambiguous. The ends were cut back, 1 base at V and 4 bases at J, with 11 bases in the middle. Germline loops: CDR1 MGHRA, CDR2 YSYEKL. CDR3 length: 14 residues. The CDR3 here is CASSQAPAKYEQYF. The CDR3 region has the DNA TGCGCCAGCAGCCAAGCCCCCGCTAAGTACGAGCAGTACTTC.